This T cell receptor (beta chain) was sequenced for a study of cytomegalovirus exposure and HLA in healthy donors. Notes on this clone: The antigen is undetermined.

The donors were part of the validation cohort of some 120 subjects. That cohort was separate from the first cohort, which comprised some 670 subjects. The method was immunoSEQ multiplex PCR; TCRdb's version includes in-frame clones alone and lacks a portion of them. The sample has approximately 71,000 clones; 91% are singletons. Findings and caveats of the study: Usually a TCR sequence was rare, but some public TCRs were found in many donors. Cytomegalovirus association was assigned to more than 150 TCR beta chains. Confirmation in vitro established that a few CMV-associated chains were specific for CMV antigens.

The CDR3 has 15 amino acids. Germline loops: CDR1 SGDLS, CDR2 YYNGEE. After removal of 3 bases from V and 5 bases from J, the junction contained 7 bases not matched to a gene. Sample: PBMCs. This chain links TRBV9 with TRBJ1-5, with 8 bases fitting TRBD1. The sequence derives from a young man in good health and CMV-seronegative. The CDR3 nucleotides read TGTGCCAGCAGCGCAGCCGGGACAGGTTATCAGCCCCAGCATTTT. It codes for CASSAAGTGYQPQHF.